What follows are 23 T cell receptor beta chains derived from one specimen sequenced in a study of blood T cell repertoires in COVID-19. TCRdb's table, derived via immunoSEQ multiplex PCR, lists solely in-frame clones and lacks some. This sample has under 200,000 clones, with more than 75% found just once. Sequencing input: peripheral blood. The receptors come from a man between 45 and 60 years old who had recovered from COVID-19.

Comments on this clone: The sample carries other DNA sequences with the same CDR3. The chain links TRBV7-9 to TRBJ1-5; 10 bases are a match to TRBD1. This CDR3 contains 19 residues. V shed 5 bases, J shed 2 bases, and the junction held 15 bases outside the gene matches. Germline CDR1 is SEHNR and CDR2 is FQNEAQ (reference sequence). CDR3 sequence (DNA): TGTGCCAGCAGCCGGAGGAGACAGGGGGCCTCGTCGGGCAATCAGCCCCAGCATTTT. It yields the protein CASSRRRQGASSGNQPQHF.

V usage is TRBV19 and J usage is TRBJ2-1; 9 bases fit TRBD1. The CDR3 contains 15 residues. The V gene's germline CDR1 is LNHDA and CDR2 SQIVND (reference sequence). J gave up 0 bases and V 5 bases, and 2 bases lay outside the gene matches. The CDR3 bases are TGTGCCAGTAGTGAGGACAGGGGCTCCTACAATGAGCAGTTCTTC. This codes for CASSEDRGSYNEQFF.

The V call is TRBV6-5, the J call TRBJ1-6, with 9 bases fitting TRBD1. Germline trimming cut 0 bases from V and 10 bases from J; bases unmatched to any gene: 4. Germline loops: CDR1 MNHEY, CDR2 SVGAGI. This CDR3 contains 15 residues. The CDR3 bases are TGTGCCAGCAGTTACTCCGGGGACAGGGACTCACCCCTCCACTTT. Its protein product is CASSYSGDRDSPLHF.

The chain has TRBV4-2 and TRBJ1-5; 9 nucleotides align to TRBD1. Germline V lookup: CDR1 LGHNA, CDR2 YNFKEQ. The CDR3 loop spans 15 amino acids. The junction had 5 bases not matched to a gene; V was cut back by 0 bases and J by 8 bases. The CDR3 DNA is TGTGCCAGCAGCCAAGATAGGGACAGGGTTAAGCCCCAGCATTTT. Residues: CASSQDRDRVKPQHF.

The rearrangement links TRBV3-1 (or the pseudogene TRBV3-2) to TRBJ2-3; D possibly corresponds to TRBD1 (5 bases). V was cut by 4 bases and J by 5 bases, with 19 bases left in between. This CDR3 contains 16 residues. Germline-derived CDR1 and CDR2 are LGHDT and YNNKEL (reference sequence). The CDR3 region is CASSPGQGLGRDTQYF. The CDR3 DNA is TGTGCCAGCAGCCCAGGGCAGGGATTGGGGCGAGATACGCAGTATTTT.

The CDR3 protein is CASSVGSQGNYGYTF. CDR3 DNA sequence: TGTGCCAGCAGCGTTGGTTCTCAGGGCAACTATGGCTACACCTTC. The genes are TRBV9 and TRBJ1-2; maybe TRBD1 (5 bases). Trimming stripped 2 bases from V and 2 bases from J, with 13 bases between. This CDR3 contains 15 residues. The germline gives CDR1 SGDLS, CDR2 YYNGEE.

For this clone: This CDR3 is also generated by other DNA sequences in the sample. The genes are TRBV7-2 and TRBJ2-1, with TRBD1 matching 10 bases. V shed 2 bases and J 6 bases; nucleotides not matched to a gene: 1. CDR1 SGHTA and CDR2 FQGNSA come from the germline V gene. The CDR3 consists of 14 residues. Here the CDR3 DNA reads TGTGCCAGCAGCTTATGGGACAGGGGCAATGAGCAGTTCTTC. Translating it yields CASSLWDRGNEQFF.

The chain recombines TRBV9 with TRBJ2-1; 11 nucleotides line up with TRBD2. Germline loops: CDR1 SGDLS, CDR2 YYNGEE. Unmatched junction bases numbered 10, after V lost 4 bases and J lost 7 bases. The CDR3 extends over 16 amino acids. The CDR3 reads CASSLTGTSGPNEQFF. In DNA form, the CDR3 reads TGTGCCAGCAGCTTAACGGGGACTAGCGGACCAAATGAGCAGTTCTTC.

The sample holds a few counts of this clone. The chain employs TRBV7-6 and TRBJ1-1; 8 bases fit TRBD1. This CDR3 region has 14 residues. With 7 bases clipped from V and 5 bases from J, the junction kept 9 bases outside the gene matches. Germline V gene sequence: CDR1 SGHVS, CDR2 FNYEAQ. DNA of the CDR3: TGTGCCAGCACCTCGAACAGGGGGGGAACTGAAGCTTTCTTT. It specifies CASTSNRGGTEAFF.

The CDR3 bases are TGTGCCAGCAGAACTACTAATGAAAAACTGTTTTTT. Its protein is CASRTTNEKLFF. This chain joins TRBV27 and TRBJ1-4, with D unresolved. In germline, CDR1 is MNHEY, CDR2 SMNVEV (reference sequence). V was shortened by 6 bases and J by 2 bases, with 4 bases between the two germline ends. The CDR3 is made up of 12 amino acids.

V is TRBV28 and J is TRBJ2-1; 9 positions agree with TRBD2. Germline loops: CDR1 MDHEN, CDR2 SYDVKM. The length of the CDR3 is 15 residues. The trim removed 3 bases at V and 9 bases at J, leaving 9 bases unmatched. CDR3 sequence reads: CASSFPERGEVEQFF. CDR3 in DNA: TGTGCCAGCAGTTTCCCCGAGCGGGGGGAGGTTGAGCAGTTCTTC.

The gene calls are TRBV3-1 (or the pseudogene TRBV3-2) and TRBJ2-7; weak D call: TRBD1 (5 bases). V shed 0 bases and J shed 5 bases, with 14 bases lying between them. CDR1 LGHDT and CDR2 YNNKEL come from the germline V gene (reference sequence). This CDR3 region has 15 residues. The CDR3 DNA sequence: TGTGCCAGCAGCCAAGACAGGGCACCCATGAACGAGCAGTACTTC. Protein sequence: CASSQDRAPMNEQYF.

The chain uses TRBV3-1 (or the pseudogene TRBV3-2) and TRBJ1-2; possible D gene TRBD1, 6 bases. CDR1 and CDR2 from the germline V gene are LGHDT and YNNKEL (reference sequence). The CDR3 has 16 amino acids. V lost 1 base, J lost 5 bases, and 17 bases lay in between. In DNA form, the CDR3 reads TGTGCCAGCAGCCAAGGGACCGGGACACGAAGTTATGGCTACACCTTC. Residues: CASSQGTGTRSYGYTF.

The chain couples TRBV5-1 to TRBJ1-4; the match to TRBD1 covers 9 bases. V lost 0 bases and J lost 10; bases outside the gene matches: 4. The germline gives CDR1 SGHRS, CDR2 YFSETQ. The CDR3 is made up of 14 amino acids. CDR3 nucleotide sequence: TGCGCCAGCAGCTTGGGCTGGGACAGGGCAAAACTGTTTTTT. Translation: CASSLGWDRAKLFF. Full variable domain (rest looked up from reference TRBV5-1 and TRBJ1-4): KAGVTQTPRYLIKTRGQQVTLSCSPISGHRSVSWYQQTPGQGLQFLFEYFSETQRNKGNFPGRFSGRQFSNSRSEMNVSTLELGDSALYLCASSLGWDRAKLFFGSGTQLSVL.

Note on this clone: Additional DNA sequences in this sample encode the identical CDR3. J is TRBJ1-1 and V is TRBV24-1; 10 bases are shared with TRBD1. Germline V gene lookup returns CDR1 KGHDR and CDR2 SFDVKD. There are 15 residues in the CDR3. V lost 3 bases, J lost 2 bases, and 2 bases stayed unmatched. CDR3 protein: CATSDRTGGNTEAFF. The CDR3 DNA sequence: TGTGCCACCAGTGATAGGACAGGGGGTAACACTGAAGCTTTCTTT.

The chain carries TRBV7-6 and TRBJ2-6; the D gene is possibly TRBD1 (6 bases). V lost 1 base to trimming and J lost 4 bases, with 14 bases between them. The CDR3 runs to 17 residues. The V gene's germline CDR1 is SGHVS and CDR2 FNYEAQ. In nucleotides, the CDR3 is TGTGCCAGCAGCTTAGAGGTGGGGGCGGCAGGGGCCAACGTCCTGACTTTC. It yields the protein CASSLEVGAAGANVLTF.

This clone came up once. The chain has TRBV30 and TRBJ1-1; no reliable D call. The V end lost 0 bases, the J end lost 4 bases, and 9 bases lay between the germline ends. This CDR3 is 13 amino acids long. Per germline, CDR1 GTSNPN and CDR2 SVGIG (reference sequence). CDR3 in amino acids: CAWSVLQFTEAFF. In nucleotides, the CDR3 is TGTGCCTGGAGTGTATTGCAGTTCACTGAAGCTTTCTTT. The variable domain in full, completed from reference TRBV30 and TRBJ1-1, reads SQTIHQWPATLVQPVGSPLSLECTVEGTSNPNLYWYRQAAGRGLQLLFYSVGIGQISSEVPQNLSASRPQDRQFILSSKKLLLSDSGFYLCAWSVLQFTEAFFGQGTRLTVV.

The chain uses TRBV5-1 and TRBJ1-1; TRBD1 is a possible D gene (5 bases). The germline V gene encodes CDR1 SGHRS and CDR2 YFSETQ. The CDR3 totals 14 residues. Trimming took 0 bases from V and 1 from J, leaving 7 bases between them. The CDR3 DNA reads TGCGCCAGCAGCTTGGGACAGAAGAACACTGAAGCTTTCTTT. Translation: CASSLGQKNTEAFF. Supplemented by reference TRBV5-1 and TRBJ1-1, the full variable domain reads KAGVTQTPRYLIKTRGQQVTLSCSPISGHRSVSWYQQTPGQGLQFLFEYFSETQRNKGNFPGRFSGRQFSNSRSEMNVSTLELGDSALYLCASSLGQKNTEAFFGQGTRLTVV.

This chain links TRBV19 with TRBJ2-7; 7 bases align to TRBD2. CDR1 is LNHDA and CDR2 is SQIVND in the germline V gene (reference sequence). The CDR3 contains 14 residues. The V segment lost 6 bases and the J segment 5 bases; nucleotides outside the gene matches: 10. The CDR3 DNA reads TGTGCCAGTAGGCCCGTGGGGGGGTCAAACGAGCAGTACTTC. It specifies CASRPVGGSNEQYF. Variable domain in full (rest from reference TRBV19 and TRBJ2-7): DGGITQSPKYLFRKEGQNVTLSCEQNLNHDAMYWYRQDPGQGLRLIYYSQIVNDFQKGDIAEGYSVSREKKESFPLTVTSAQKNPTAFYLCASRPVGGSNEQYFGPGTRLTVT.

The chain combines TRBV11-3 with TRBJ2-1, with 12 positions matching TRBD2. J was trimmed by 10 bases and V by 5 bases; bases with no gene match: 12. The CDR3 spans 16 residues. Germline V lookup: CDR1 SGHNT, CDR2 YENEEA. In nucleotides, the CDR3 is TGTGCCAGCAGCATCCACCTAGCGGGGGGGCGGAACGAGCAGTTCTTC. This translates into CASSIHLAGGRNEQFF.

This chain uses TRBV7-9 with TRBJ1-4; 8 bases fit TRBD1. V lost 0 bases and J lost 8; bases outside the gene matches: 8. Germline CDR1 and CDR2: SEHNR and FQNEAQ (reference sequence). The CDR3 spans 16 residues. CDR3 nucleotides: TGTGCCAGCAGCTTAGCGCCGGGACAGGCCTTAGAAAAACTGTTTTTT. It yields the protein CASSLAPGQALEKLFF.

This clone was seen a few times. The CDR3, as DNA: TGTGCCAGCAGTCCGGGACAGGGGAGCAATCAGCCCCAGCATTTT. It translates to CASSPGQGSNQPQHF. This chain joins TRBV27 and TRBJ1-5; TRBD1 matches at 10 bases. This CDR3 contains 15 residues. V lost 5 bases, J lost 1 base, and 2 bases stayed unmatched. CDR1 is MNHEY, CDR2 SMNVEV, per germline (reference sequence).

The chain employs TRBV29-1 and TRBJ2-1, with D perhaps TRBD1 (6 bases). CDR3 size: 14 residues. V was pared by 6 bases and J by 6 bases, with 18 bases between. Germline lookup yields CDR1 SQVTM and CDR2 ANQGSEA. DNA for the CDR3: TGCAGCGTATCCTCCAGGGGAGAGGGCAATGAGCAGTTCTTC. This encodes CSVSSRGEGNEQFF.